The present TCR beta chain was sequenced within a study of T-cell reconstitution after alpha-beta-depleted transplantation in children. Study-wide findings and caveats: Certain patients had high TCRbeta diversity at day 60, and it came from recipient T cells and thymic progenitors that survived. It was reported that alpha-beta T cells came from several hundred expanded graft clones (about two months after transplant). Once a year had passed after transplant, T-cell counts and diversity came mostly from newly produced T cells.

At least ten counts were recorded for this clonotype. Its antigen is unknown. The V segment lost 0 bases and the J segment 2 bases; nucleotides outside the gene matches: 12. This CDR3 has 19 residues. Germline assignment: CDR1 WSHSY and CDR2 SAAADI. Library preparation (for TCRbeta) was performed with unique molecular identifiers. TCRdb re-called the PCR reads with MiXCR, one entry per CDR3 protein. This table has roughly 240,000 distinct CDR3 sequences, around 7.8% appearing once. The sequencing here drew on PBMCs, mostly from graft donor cells, taken 180 days after TCRalphabeta/CD19-depleted stem cell transplant. The receptor comes from a male patient under 18 who had a stem cell transplant for acute lymphoblastic leukemia, so the T cells may come from the graft donor. The rearrangement uses TRBV10-2 and TRBJ2-7; 11 bases fit TRBD1. The CDR3 DNA reads as TGCGCCAGCAGTGAGTCAAGGACAGGGGGCGCATATTCCGCCTACGAGCAGTACTTC. Its translation is CASSESRTGGAYSAYEQYF.